This TCR beta chain emerged from a study of T cell responses to AZD1222 COVID-19 vaccine. This clone was recorded once. Clones were read by immunoSEQ multiplex PCR, and TCRdb kept only the in-frame ones, dropping some. The table lists 95,000 to 150,000 clones, roughly 90% of them singletons. The CDR3 totals 16 residues. V lost 4 bases to trimming and J lost 7 bases; unmatched junction nucleotides: 13. In germline, CDR1 is SGHRS, CDR2 YFSETQ. Doses given second, at about 4 or about 12 weeks, were pooled. This TCR was recovered from an adult who received the AZD1222 COVID-19 vaccine. The material was peripheral blood, obtained 28 days after the second AZD1222 dose. The chain has TRBV5-1 and TRBJ2-1, with 8 bases fitting TRBD2. CDR3 residues: CASSQRPAGDNNEQFF. Here the CDR3 DNA reads TGCGCCAGCAGCCAGCGCCCAGCGGGGGATAATAATGAGCAGTTCTTC.